This passage covers 22 T cell receptor beta chains from one sample sequenced in a study of shared clonotypes between healthy human individuals. Here immunoSEQ multiplex PCR was the method, and the copy in TCRdb shows in-frame clones only, minus some. This sample has under 650,000 clones, with 95% to 97% found just once. The sequenced sample was naive CD4+ T cells sorted from blood. The subset: CD45RA+ positively selected. These TCRs come from a woman under 40 in good health.

The chain has TRBV30 and TRBJ1-6, with D maybe TRBD1 (5 bases). The CDR3 sequence is 14 residues long. Germline V gives CDR1 GTSNPN, CDR2 SVGIG (reference sequence). The ends were cut back, 1 base at V and 5 bases at J, with 9 bases in the middle. The CDR3 nucleotides read TGTGCCTGGAGTGGACAGAGGAATAATTCACCCCTCCACTTT. Encoded protein: CAWSGQRNNSPLHF.

The chain is built from TRBV28 and TRBJ1-2; the match to TRBD1 covers 10 bases. CDR3 length: 13 residues. Germline V gene sequence: CDR1 MDHEN, CDR2 SYDVKM. Trimming took 6 bases from V and 7 from J; bases not matched to a gene: 5. As DNA, the CDR3 is TGTGCCAGCAGCAGGGACAGGGGTTCTGGCTACACCTTC. It codes for CASSRDRGSGYTF.

The chain has TRBV7-9 and TRBJ2-5; TRBD2 aligns across 12 bases. The J call may be incorrect, as the DNA end agrees better with TRBJ2-7. Looked up from germline, CDR1 is SEHNR and CDR2 is FQNEAQ (reference sequence). This CDR3 is 15 amino acids long. CDR3 bases: TGTGCCAGCAGGACGACTAGCGGGAGCTCCTACGAGCAGTACTTC. This encodes CASRTTSGSSYEQYF.

This chain connects TRBV25-1 to TRBJ2-5; TRBD1 matches at 9 bases. After removal of 5 bases from V and 4 bases from J, the junction contained 5 bases not matched to a gene. In germline, CDR1 is MGHDK, CDR2 SYGVNS. The CDR3 is 14 residues long. CDR3 residues: CASSRTGVGETQYF. The CDR3 bases are TGTGCCAGCAGTCGGACAGGGGTGGGAGAGACCCAGTACTTC. Drawing the rest from reference TRBV25-1 and TRBJ2-5, the complete variable domain is EADIYQTPRYLVIGTGKKITLECSQTMGHDKMYWYQQDPGMELHLIHYSYGVNSTEKGDLSSESTVSRIRTEHFPLTLESARPSHTSQYLCASSRTGVGETQYFGPGTRLLVL.

The chain recombines TRBV28 with TRBJ2-7; 9 positions match TRBD2. There are 15 residues in the CDR3. Germline-derived CDR1 and CDR2 are MDHEN and SYDVKM. The trim removed 5 bases at V and 0 bases at J, leaving 5 bases unmatched. The CDR3 region is CASSTSGRASYEQYF. For the CDR3, the DNA is TGTGCCAGCAGTACTAGCGGGCGGGCCTCCTACGAGCAGTACTTC.

A note on this clone: In the same sample, other DNA sequences code for this CDR3. The rearrangement links TRBV9 to TRBJ1-2; D is unclear. Trimming removed 0 bases from V and 7 bases from J, with 7 bases in between. CDR1 SGDLS and CDR2 YYNGEE come from the germline V gene. The CDR3 has 12 residues. The CDR3 sequence is CASSVVGGGYTF. CDR3 coding DNA: TGTGCCAGCAGCGTAGTGGGAGGTGGCTACACCTTC.

This clone has just one count. DNA for the CDR3: TGTGCCAGCAGCCCCTCGGCCGGGGAGCTGTTTTTT. This sequence encodes CASSPSAGELFF. The rearrangement joins TRBV4-2 to TRBJ2-2; D is undetermined. Trimming took off 4 bases at V and 6 bases at J, with 6 bases between the two ends. The CDR3 consists of 12 residues. Germline values: CDR1 LGHNA, CDR2 YNFKEQ.

The chain is built from TRBV5-1 and TRBJ1-2; weak D call: TRBD1 (5 bases). CDR1 and CDR2 from the germline V gene are SGHRS and YFSETQ. V was pared by 2 bases and J by 6 bases, with 17 bases between. The CDR3 is 15 amino acids. DNA of the CDR3: TGCGCCAGCAGCTTACGCCTGGGGGGAAGGCATGGCTACACCTTC. It codes for CASSLRLGGRHGYTF.

This clone was found a few times. V is TRBV28 and J is TRBJ2-5; no reliable D call. The CDR3 sequence is 14 residues long. V was shortened by 3 bases and J by 0 bases, with 8 bases between the two germline ends. CDR1 and CDR2 (germline): MDHEN, SYDVKM. CDR3 coding DNA: TGTGCCAGCAGTTTTCCGCAGCACCAAGAGACCCAGTACTTC. As protein: CASSFPQHQETQYF.

This clone was picked up one time. This chain joins TRBV5-1 and TRBJ2-5; a possible D gene is TRBD2 (5 bases). TRBJ2-7 explains the end of the DNA better; the J call may be wrong. The CDR3 covers 13 residues. The V gene's germline CDR1 is SGHRS and CDR2 YFSETQ. CDR3 loop: CASSLAGTYEQYF. The CDR3 bases are TGCGCCAGCAGCTTGGCGGGGACCTACGAGCAGTACTTC.

This clone was detected once. J is TRBJ2-7 and V is TRBV18; 12 bases fit TRBD2. The CDR3 spans 16 residues. V shed 3 bases and J 3 bases; nucleotides not matched to a gene: 6. Germline V lookup: CDR1 KGHSH, CDR2 LQKENI. The CDR3 DNA follows: TGTGCCAGCTCACCCCCAGGACTAGCGGGAATCTACGAGCAGTACTTC. Protein: CASSPPGLAGIYEQYF.

V usage is TRBV28 and J usage is TRBJ1-5; D unresolved. Germline CDR1 and CDR2: MDHEN and SYDVKM. The CDR3 consists of 13 residues. V was trimmed by 6 bases and J by 0 bases, leaving 6 bases between them. The CDR3 nucleotides read TGTGCCAGCAGGGGCCTTAGCAATCAGCCCCAGCATTTT. This sequence encodes CASRGLSNQPQHF. Looking up the rest from reference TRBV28 and TRBJ1-5 gives the full variable domain: DVKVTQSSRYLVKRTGEKVFLECVQDMDHENMFWYRQDPGLGLRLIYFSYDVKMKEKGDIPEGYSVSREKKERFSLILESASTNQTSMYLCASRGLSNQPQHFGDGTRLSIL.

The chain is built from TRBV6-6 and TRBJ2-7; D is undetermined. This CDR3 comprises 13 residues. The germline gives CDR1 MNHNY, CDR2 SVGAGI (reference sequence). V gave up 6 bases and J gave up 0 bases, with 9 bases separating them. The CDR3 nucleotides read TGTGCCAGCAGACAACTTAGCTCCTACGAGCAGTACTTC. It encodes CASRQLSSYEQYF.

V gene TRBV2 combines with J gene TRBJ2-1; TRBD2 is a possible D gene (5 bases). This CDR3 comprises 13 residues. Trimming cost V 6 bases and J 4 bases, with 10 bases left between them. Germline V gene sequence: CDR1 SNHLY, CDR2 FYNNEI. The chain's CDR3 is CASRGSAYNEQFF. The DNA of the CDR3 is TGTGCCAGCAGGGGTAGCGCATACAATGAGCAGTTCTTC.

A single count supports this clone. This chain links TRBV5-6 with TRBJ2-3; D tentatively reads TRBD1 or TRBD2 (5 bases each). This CDR3 is built from 14 residues. Germline V gene sequence: CDR1 SGHDT, CDR2 YYEEEE. With 1 base removed from V and 4 bases from J, the gap between germline ends came to 10 bases. In DNA form, the CDR3 reads TGTGCCAGCAGCTTGTCAGGGACGGCAGATACGCAGTATTTT. This encodes CASSLSGTADTQYF.

This clone was seen once. V is TRBV11-3 and J is TRBJ2-2; tentative D call: TRBD2 (6 bases). The germline V and J ends were trimmed by 0 bases and 7 bases, with 9 bases remaining between them. CDR1 is SGHNT, CDR2 YENEEA, per germline. The CDR3 consists of 14 residues. The CDR3 reads CASSLDRAGGELFF. The CDR3 bases are TGTGCCAGCAGCTTAGATCGAGCGGGCGGGGAGCTGTTTTTT.

This chain links TRBV19 with TRBJ2-7; 8 nucleotides line up with TRBD1. Trimming took 4 bases from V and 2 from J; bases not matched to a gene: 1. This CDR3 is built from 13 residues. Germline CDR1 and CDR2: LNHDA and SQIVND (reference sequence). In nucleotides, the CDR3 is TGTGCCAGTAGTAGACAGGGGACCTACGAGCAGTACTTC. It codes for CASSRQGTYEQYF. The entire variable domain, with the rest obtained from reference TRBV19 and TRBJ2-7, is as follows: DGGITQSPKYLFRKEGQNVTLSCEQNLNHDAMYWYRQDPGQGLRLIYYSQIVNDFQKGDIAEGYSVSREKKESFPLTVTSAQKNPTAFYLCASSRQGTYEQYFGPGTRLTVT.

The chain combines TRBV7-9 with TRBJ2-6; TRBD2 aligns across 11 bases. V shed 5 bases and J 0 bases; nucleotides not matched to a gene: 9. This CDR3 comprises 19 residues. Germline CDR1 is SEHNR and CDR2 is FQNEAQ (reference sequence). The CDR3 region has the DNA TGTGCCAGCAGCCCCGACGTCGGACTAGCGGGCTCTGGGGCCAACGTCCTGACTTTC. This encodes CASSPDVGLAGSGANVLTF.

The V and J genes are TRBV5-1 and TRBJ1-2; 9 nucleotides line up with TRBD1. Germline values: CDR1 SGHRS, CDR2 YFSETQ. The CDR3 is 12 residues long. Trimming cost V 5 bases and J 7 bases; bases outside gene matches: 3. The CDR3 nucleotides read TGCGCCAGCAGTCAGGGACAGGGTGGCTACACCTTC. This sequence encodes CASSQGQGGYTF.

This clone was found once. This chain joins TRBV20-1 and TRBJ2-1; tentatively, D is TRBD2 (5 bases). CDR1 is DFQATT and CDR2 is SNEGSKA in the germline V gene (reference sequence). CDR3 length: 11 amino acids. The CDR3 is CSETRLTEQFF. The CDR3 DNA sequence: TGCAGCGAAACTAGGTTAACTGAGCAGTTCTTC.

The chain is built from TRBV19 and TRBJ2-4; weak D call: TRBD1 (6 bases). Germline V CDR1 and CDR2: LNHDA, SQIVND (reference sequence). Trimming removed 7 bases at V and 9 bases at J, with 25 bases between. The CDR3 runs to 16 residues. The CDR3 sequence: CASTHGAEQGLSIQYF. The DNA of the CDR3 is TGTGCCAGTACGCATGGGGCTGAACAGGGTCTCAGCATTCAGTACTTC.

This rearrangement joins TRBV7-8 to TRBJ2-7; D is possibly TRBD1 (6 bases). This CDR3 is 14 amino acids long. Germline CDR1 is SGHVS and CDR2 is FQNEAQ. Trimming removed 2 bases from V and 6 bases from J, with 14 bases in between. Written as DNA, the CDR3 is TGTGCCAGCAGCTTAAACAGGGTCTTGTTCGAGCAGTACTTC. Its translation: CASSLNRVLFEQYF.